This T cell receptor (beta chain) was sequenced for a study of beta chain features in type 1 diabetes. Study context: Age, gender and cell yields were similar between patients and healthy donors. General study findings and limits: In patients and controls equally, PCR might favor templates that are shorter. Among all four CD4+ subsets, Type 1 diabetes patients had TCRB CDR3s that were moderately but significantly shorter. Sequencing from cDNA could over-represent high-TCR-expressing cells.

This clone occurred a few times. Its antigen is undetermined. Cell sorting via CD45RO/CCR7/CD25/CD127/CD95/CD27 was performed to obtain CD4+ naive, central memory, regulatory and stem cell-like memory cells. The V gene lost 6 bases and the J gene lost 1 base, with 16 bases spanning the gap. Germline V CDR1 and CDR2: LNHDA, SQIVND (reference sequence). This CDR3 contains 16 residues. Reverse transcription of all isolated RNA meant that expressed TCRB transcripts were sequenced. Using immunoSEQ multiplex PCR, the repertoire was profiled, and TCRdb retains in-frame clones only, with some absent. The sample lists 600,000 or so clones, over 12% occurring once.

V is TRBV19 and J is TRBJ2-1; possibly TRBD2 for D (5 bases). This clonotype originated in a man aged 18 to 29 with type 1 diabetes. The sequenced sample consisted of naive CD4+ T cells from blood. CDR3 bases: TGTGCCAGTAGATTGCAAGCGGCCGCATCCTACAATGAGCAGTTCTTC. Translation gives CASRLQAAASYNEQFF. The complete variable domain, with remaining parts taken from reference TRBV19 and TRBJ2-1, reads DGGITQSPKYLFRKEGQNVTLSCEQNLNHDAMYWYRQDPGQGLRLIYYSQIVNDFQKGDIAEGYSVSREKKESFPLTVTSAQKNPTAFYLCASRLQAAASYNEQFFGPGTRLTVL.